One and the same sample provided the 16 T cell receptor beta chains below, sequenced in a study of T cell responses to AZD1222 COVID-19 vaccine. The assay was immunoSEQ multiplex PCR, and TCRdb's table has in-frame clones only and misses some. The table includes more than 75,000 clones, approximately 83% detected once. Source: peripheral blood, taken 28 days after the second AZD1222 dose. These receptors all stem from an adult who received the AZD1222 COVID-19 vaccine.

The chain combines TRBV28 with TRBJ1-5, with a weak D call TRBD1 (5 bases). CDR3 length: 14 amino acids. Trimming shortened V by 10 bases and J by 2 bases, and 15 bases separated the two germline ends. Germline CDR1 and CDR2: MDHEN and SYDVKM. CDR3 nucleotides: TGTGCCATCCAGTATTTCAGGGGCAATCAGCCCCAGCATTTT. It translates to CAIQYFRGNQPQHF.

V is TRBV6-5 and J is TRBJ2-7, with TRBD2 matching over 14 bases. Germline values: CDR1 MNHEY, CDR2 SVGAGI. This CDR3 contains 14 residues. Trimming removed 7 bases from V and 6 bases from J; junction bases left unmatched: 5. CDR3 DNA sequence: TGTGCCAGCACCCGACTAGCGGGAGGGCTCGAGCAGTACTTC. As protein: CASTRLAGGLEQYF.

The rearrangement uses TRBV30 and TRBJ2-5; D is tentatively TRBD1 or TRBD2 (6 bases each). The CDR3 loop spans 17 amino acids. The V end lost 2 bases, the J end lost 2 bases, and 21 bases lay between the germline ends. Looked up from germline, CDR1 is GTSNPN and CDR2 is SVGIG (reference sequence). CDR3 in amino acids: CAWSPLLGGRGQETQYF. The CDR3, as DNA: TGTGCCTGGAGTCCCCTTTTAGGGGGGCGCGGACAAGAGACCCAGTACTTC.

This clone came up a few times. This chain links TRBV5-1 with TRBJ2-1; D not resolved. The length of the CDR3 is 16 residues. The germline CDR1 and CDR2 sequences are SGHRS and YFSETQ. V lost 0 bases and J lost 0, with 10 bases in between. CDR3 sequence reads: CASSLAPASSYNEQFF. In nucleotides, the CDR3 is TGCGCCAGCAGCTTGGCCCCGGCGAGCTCCTACAATGAGCAGTTCTTC.

This clone came up once. CDR3 in amino acids: CAISENGNYGYTF. The CDR3 DNA follows: TGTGCCATCAGTGAGAATGGGAACTATGGCTACACCTTC. The chain employs TRBV10-3 and TRBJ1-2; D is uncertain. The ends were cut back, 2 bases at V and 2 bases at J, with 6 bases in the middle. This CDR3 has 13 residues. Germline CDR1 ENHRY, CDR2 SYGVKD.

V is TRBV6-6 and J is TRBJ1-1; D is unresolved. Germline V CDR1 and CDR2: MNHNY, SVGAGI (reference sequence). The CDR3 consists of 12 residues. Trimming shortened V by 4 bases and J by 11 bases, and 14 bases separated the two germline ends. The CDR3, as DNA: TGTGCCAGCAGTTCGGACCGGCCTATCGCTTTCTTT. It is translated as CASSSDRPIAFF.

This clone occurred a few times. This chain connects TRBV11-2 to TRBJ2-7; tentative D call: TRBD2 (5 bases). Germline lookup yields CDR1 SGHAT and CDR2 FQNNGV. Trimming stripped 6 bases from V and 9 bases from J, with 18 bases between. The CDR3 extends over 13 amino acids. The CDR3 DNA is TGTGCCAGCAGTCAAGAGACGGGATCTAGGCAGTACTTC. Protein sequence: CASSQETGSRQYF.

The chain recombines TRBV4-3 with TRBJ1-2, with D maybe TRBD1 (6 bases). There are 17 residues in the CDR3. V shed 0 bases and J shed 0 bases, with 14 bases lying between them. Per the germline V gene, CDR1 is LGHNA and CDR2 is YSLEER. The DNA of the CDR3 is TGCGCCAGCAGCCAAGACAATCCTAGACAGGCTAACTATGGCTACACCTTC. This gives the protein CASSQDNPRQANYGYTF.

This rearrangement joins TRBV19 to TRBJ1-5, with D hard to call. Germline values: CDR1 LNHDA, CDR2 SQIVND (reference sequence). The CDR3 consists of 16 residues. V lost 3 bases to trimming and J lost 4 bases, with 16 bases between them. DNA of the CDR3: TGTGCCAGTAGTATCGGCAGGATCCTGGGGAATCAGCCCCAGCATTTT. It specifies CASSIGRILGNQPQHF.

The chain links TRBV5-4 to TRBJ2-2; a weak D match, TRBD2 (6 bases). V lost 0 bases and J 5 bases, leaving 8 bases between the germline ends. The CDR3 loop spans 14 amino acids. The V gene's germline CDR1 is SGHNT and CDR2 YYREEE (reference sequence). The chain's CDR3 is CASSLGGVTGELFF. The CDR3 DNA sequence: TGTGCCAGCAGCTTGGGGGGGGTAACCGGGGAGCTGTTTTTT. The full variable domain, completed using reference TRBV5-4 and TRBJ2-2, is ETGVTQSPTHLIKTRGQQVTLRCSSQSGHNTVSWYQQALGQGPQFIFQYYREEENGRGNFPPRFSGLQFPNYSSELNVNALELDDSALYLCASSLGGVTGELFFGEGSRLTVL.

This clone showed up just once. The chain combines TRBV2 with TRBJ1-5, with 7 positions matching TRBD1. CDR3 length: 13 amino acids. Trimming cost V 6 bases and J 7 bases; bases outside gene matches: 6. Germline V lookup: CDR1 SNHLY, CDR2 FYNNEI. The CDR3 loop reads CASSDREWQPQHF. The CDR3 region has the DNA TGTGCCAGCAGCGACAGGGAATGGCAGCCCCAGCATTTT.

The V gene is TRBV4-3, the J gene TRBJ1-2; 10 bases fit TRBD1. This CDR3 has 17 amino acids. Per germline, CDR1 LGHNA and CDR2 YSLEER. V dropped 0 bases and J dropped 9; count of bases not matched to a gene: 13. The CDR3 region is CASSQDRDRGGNFRYTF. The CDR3 DNA is TGCGCCAGCAGCCAAGACCGGGACAGGGGTGGGAATTTTCGCTACACCTTC.

The J gene is TRBJ1-2, the V gene TRBV12-3 or TRBV12-4; D is possibly TRBD1 (6 bases). V was clipped by 6 bases and J by 6 bases, with 14 bases between them. This CDR3 region has 13 residues. In nucleotides, the CDR3 is TGTGCCAGCAGGAACACAGGGAACGATGGCTACACCTTC. Protein: CASRNTGNDGYTF.

V usage is TRBV5-1 and J usage is TRBJ2-1, with TRBD2 matching 9 bases. V was clipped by 0 bases and J by 8 bases; unmatched bases: 9. Looked up from germline, CDR1 is SGHRS and CDR2 is YFSETQ. CDR3 length: 16 residues. The CDR3: CASSLARLAGFDEQFF. Here the CDR3 DNA reads TGCGCCAGCAGCTTGGCCCGGCTAGCGGGATTCGATGAGCAGTTCTTC.

This clone came up a few times. Other DNA sequences within the sample encode an identical CDR3. CDR3 loop: CASSTRTETYEQYF. CDR3 nucleotide sequence: TGTGCCAGCAGCACCCGGACGGAGACCTACGAGCAGTACTTC. This chain connects TRBV7-8 to TRBJ2-7; D ambiguous. Germline-derived CDR1 and CDR2 are SGHVS and FQNEAQ. V lost 5 bases, J lost 2 bases, and 13 bases lay in between. The CDR3 is 14 residues long.

V gene TRBV19 combines with J gene TRBJ2-1, with 9 bases aligning to TRBD2. The CDR3 is made up of 15 amino acids. Per germline, CDR1 LNHDA and CDR2 SQIVND (reference sequence). Trimming removed 1 base from V and 4 bases from J; junction bases left unmatched: 2. The CDR3, as DNA: TGTGCCAGTAGTATAGCCGCGGGAGGGTACAATGAGCAGTTCTTC. The encoded protein is CASSIAAGGYNEQFF.